This entry lists 14 T cell receptor beta chains sequenced from one sample in a study of T cell responses to AZD1222 COVID-19 vaccine. Generated by immunoSEQ multiplex PCR, the TCRdb table keeps only in-frame clones and is missing some. Here the sample spans 120,000 to 150,000 clones, 85% to 90% being singletons. Sequenced material: peripheral blood, taken 28 days after the second AZD1222 dose. Receptors originate from an adult who received the AZD1222 COVID-19 vaccine.

V is TRBV27 and J is TRBJ1-2, with D uncertain. The V end was cut by 5 bases, the J end by 1 base, with 8 bases between. CDR1 MNHEY and CDR2 SMNVEV come from the germline V gene (reference sequence). CDR3 length: 13 amino acids. DNA for the CDR3: TGTGCCAGCAGTCCTAACAGTAACTATGGCTACACCTTC. Translating gives CASSPNSNYGYTF.

CDR3 sequence reads: CASSLYVGPGELFF. The CDR3 DNA reads as TGTGCCAGCAGCTTGTACGTCGGTCCCGGGGAGCTGTTTTTT. The V call is TRBV5-5, the J call TRBJ2-2; D is unresolved. The germline V gene encodes CDR1 SGHKS and CDR2 YYEKEE (reference sequence). The CDR3 has 14 amino acids. Trimming removed 1 base from V and 6 bases from J, with 10 bases in between.

This chain connects TRBV6-5 to TRBJ1-4, with D possibly TRBD1 on 6 matching bases. V lost 6 bases and J lost 0, with 8 bases in between. Germline V gene sequence: CDR1 MNHEY, CDR2 SVGAGI. This CDR3 is built from 14 residues. The CDR3 region has the DNA TGTGCCAGCAGGAGGACAGCAACTAATGAAAAACTGTTTTTT. Its protein product is CASRRTATNEKLFF.

The gene calls are TRBV19 and TRBJ1-6; TRBD1 is a possible D gene (5 bases). The ends were cut back, 5 bases at V and 5 bases at J, with 13 bases in the middle. The CDR3 runs to 15 residues. From germline, CDR1 is LNHDA and CDR2 SQIVND (reference sequence). Written as DNA, the CDR3 is TGTGCCAGTAGTGGCCGGGACGGGGATAATTCACCCCTCCACTTT. Its protein product is CASSGRDGDNSPLHF.

This clone was observed a few times. The chain joins TRBV11-1 to TRBJ2-5; TRBD2 might be the D (6 bases). V shed 5 bases and J shed 0 bases, with 16 bases lying between them. The CDR3 runs to 16 residues. Germline CDR1 SGHAT, CDR2 FQDESV (reference sequence). This CDR3 is CASSTGTAVYQETQYF. The CDR3 DNA reads TGTGCCAGCAGCACCGGGACTGCGGTGTACCAAGAGACCCAGTACTTC.

The rearrangement links TRBV4-2 to TRBJ2-5; 8 bases are shared with TRBD2. The junction had 3 bases not matched to a gene; V was cut back by 4 bases and J by 2 bases. The CDR3 runs to 14 residues. The germline V gene has CDR1 LGHNA and CDR2 YNFKEQ. CDR3 sequence: CASSLGGGQETQYF. DNA for the CDR3: TGTGCCAGCAGCCTAGGCGGGGGGCAAGAGACCCAGTACTTC.

This sequence joins TRBV2 and TRBJ1-3, with D tentatively TRBD1 (5 bases). The germline V and J ends were trimmed by 4 bases and 0 bases, with 10 bases remaining between them. The CDR3 has 15 amino acids. CDR1 SNHLY and CDR2 FYNNEI come from the germline V gene. CDR3 amino acids: CASSAQAHSGNTIYF. CDR3 nucleotides: TGTGCCAGCAGTGCACAGGCCCACTCTGGAAACACCATATATTTT.

This clone was seen only a few times. The chain joins TRBV6-5 to TRBJ1-3; D unclear. The CDR3 runs 14 residues. CDR1 MNHEY and CDR2 SVGAGI come from the germline V gene. The V gene lost 4 bases and the J gene lost 0 bases, with 7 bases spanning the gap. CDR3 coding DNA: TGTGCCAGCAGTTCAGGAATCTCTGGAAACACCATATATTTT. Amino acids: CASSSGISGNTIYF.

The chain has TRBV5-6 and TRBJ2-3, with D perhaps matching TRBD2 (6 bases). V shed 3 bases and J shed 0 bases, with 11 bases lying between them. Germline V CDR1 and CDR2: SGHDT, YYEEEE. CDR3 length: 15 residues. The CDR3, as DNA: TGTGCCAGCAGCTATGGGGGGACTAGCACAGATACGCAGTATTTT. This codes for CASSYGGTSTDTQYF.

The chain joins TRBV9 to TRBJ2-2; no reliable D call. Germline V gene sequence: CDR1 SGDLS, CDR2 YYNGEE. The V end was cut by 2 bases, the J end by 7 bases, with 6 bases between. The CDR3 covers 12 residues. The CDR3 sequence is CASSVSHGELFF. The CDR3 nucleotides read TGTGCCAGCAGCGTCAGCCACGGGGAGCTGTTTTTT.

The chain employs TRBV6-4 and TRBJ2-3, with 9 bases aligning to TRBD2. J gave up 0 bases and V 4 bases, and 2 bases lay outside the gene matches. CDR3 length equals 15 residues. Germline CDR1 reads MRHNA; CDR2 reads SNTAGT. Here the CDR3 DNA reads TGTGCCAGCAGTGTTAGCGGGGGAAGCACAGATACGCAGTATTTT. Protein: CASSVSGGSTDTQYF.

V gene TRBV20-1 combines with J gene TRBJ1-5; 8 nucleotides line up with TRBD1. Trimming removed 3 bases from V and 5 bases from J; junction bases left unmatched: 9. Looked up from germline, CDR1 is DFQATT and CDR2 is SNEGSKA (reference sequence). This CDR3 has 15 residues. The CDR3 here is CSASFQQGGDQPQHF. Written as DNA, the CDR3 is TGCAGTGCTAGTTTTCAACAGGGGGGAGATCAGCCCCAGCATTTT.

V and J are TRBV4-1 and TRBJ2-1, with TRBD2 matching 11 bases. The germline V gene has CDR1 MGHRA and CDR2 YSYEKL. The J segment lost 2 bases and the V segment lost 4 bases, leaving 4 bases of the junction unmatched. The CDR3 contains 16 residues. CDR3 loop: CASSRLLAGAYNEQFF. The DNA for the CDR3 is TGCGCCAGCAGCCGCCTACTAGCGGGGGCCTACAATGAGCAGTTCTTC.

The chain carries TRBV7-9 and TRBJ1-1; 8 nucleotides line up with TRBD1. Unmatched junction bases numbered 6, after V lost 5 bases and J lost 1 base. There are 15 residues in the CDR3. The V gene's germline CDR1 is SEHNR and CDR2 FQNEAQ (reference sequence). Written as DNA, the CDR3 is TGTGCCAGCAGCACCGGACAGGGTCAGAACACTGAAGCTTTCTTT. This translates into CASSTGQGQNTEAFF.